A selection of T cell receptor beta chains follows, all from one sample in a study of PD-1 blockade in classical Hodgkin lymphoma. The table came from immunoSEQ multiplex PCR; TCRdb's copy has only in-frame clones and leaves some out. The data hold about 29,000 clones, with almost 90% observed a single time. Sequenced here: CD8+ T cells from blood, sampled at baseline. These TCRs come from a human donor with classical Hodgkin lymphoma. The CDR3 runs from the conserved cysteine through the conserved F or W. Only part of the rows carry a size: once, few, many, or a class if the clone is expanded.

size: NA; J: TRBJ2-5; V: TRBV7-8; CDR3: CASSPAIGRDWETQYF
size: NA; J: TRBJ1-5; V: TRBV28; CDR3: CASSLDRIEGYSNQPQHF
size: few; J: TRBJ2-7; V: TRBV2; CDR3: CASVVEGTYEQYF
size: NA; J: TRBJ2-5; V: TRBV7-7; CDR3: CASSRRLAGGETQYF
size: NA; J: TRBJ2-6; V: TRBV10-2; CDR3: CATWGERVGANVLTF
size: NA; J: TRBJ2-5; V: TRBV9; CDR3: CASSVGGAHVGETQYF
size: NA; J: TRBJ1-5; V: TRBV6-4; CDR3: CASSGQGGESNQPQHF
size: NA; J: TRBJ2-7; V: TRBV5-1; CDR3: CASRLGGDRVYEQYF
size: NA; J: TRBJ1-1; V: TRBV11-2; CDR3: CASNIPDQTNTEAFF
size: NA; J: TRBJ2-5; V: TRBV27; CDR3: CASSLIVQETQYF
size: NA; J: TRBJ1-3; V: TRBV11-2; CDR3: CASSLVPGGGNTIYF
size: NA; J: TRBJ2-7; V: TRBV5-6; CDR3: CASSLLLFYEQYF
size: NA; J: TRBJ1-4; V: TRBV7-9; CDR3: CASSMPRQPIGATNEKLFF
size: NA; J: TRBJ1-5; V: TRBV5-8; CDR3: CASPDSNQPQHF
size: NA; J: TRBJ2-7; V: TRBV28; CDR3: CASTIDRGRYEQYF
size: NA; J: TRBJ1-5; V: TRBV2; CDR3: CASSEAWGTGRFSNQPQHF
size: NA; J: TRBJ2-1; V: TRBV9; CDR3: CASSPKGLADYNEQFF
size: once; J: TRBJ1-4; V: TRBV6-5; CDR3: CASSPGGNEKLFF
size: NA; J: TRBJ2-7; V: TRBV30; CDR3: CAWSEAALPSYEQYF
size: NA; J: TRBJ2-2; V: TRBV30; CDR3: CAWNLGRELFF
size: NA; J: TRBJ2-7; V: TRBV15; CDR3: CATSRDSAGGLVIYEQYF
size: NA; J: TRBJ2-7; V: TRBV14; CDR3: CASSRFFGQGAFDEQYF
size: NA; J: TRBJ2-3; V: TRBV7-9; CDR3: CASSYPEWSADTQYF
size: NA; J: TRBJ2-1; V: TRBV7-9; CDR3: CASSPAGTTIYNEQFF
size: NA; J: TRBJ1-2; V: TRBV9; CDR3: CASSVGGPQGLGYTF
size: NA; J: TRBJ2-3; V: TRBV11-2; CDR3: CASSLWSSRESDTQYF
size: NA; J: TRBJ1-2; V: TRBV29-1; CDR3: CSVEDLDGYTF
size: NA; J: TRBJ2-1; V: TRBV9; CDR3: CASSVFVESYNEQFF
size: NA; J: TRBJ2-7; V: TRBV27; CDR3: CASSWTGYEQYF
size: NA; J: TRBJ2-7; V: TRBV7-9; CDR3: CASSLVSGGAGEQYF
size: NA; J: TRBJ2-3; V: TRBV10-2; CDR3: CASSDLGGADTQYF
size: NA; J: TRBJ1-1; V: TRBV2; CDR3: CASSEIVGSVAEAFF
size: NA; J: TRBJ1-1; V: TRBV7-9; CDR3: CASSPGSGTEAFF
size: NA; J: TRBJ2-3; V: TRBV5-4; CDR3: CASSYSGQTDTQYF
size: once; J: TRBJ1-2; V: TRBV5-1; CDR3: CASSLRQGRHGYTF
size: NA; J: TRBJ2-5; V: TRBV5-1; CDR3: CASSLTPGTSSETQYF
size: NA; J: TRBJ2-7; V: TRBV10-3; CDR3: CAISTTGADSYEQYF
size: NA; J: TRBJ2-1; V: TRBV4-1; CDR3: CASSQELAGMDEQFF
size: NA; J: TRBJ1-3; V: TRBV5-5; CDR3: CASSFSPPGQRVGNTIYF
size: few; J: TRBJ1-3; V: TRBV28; CDR3: CASSFQGGEGNTIYF
size: NA; J: TRBJ2-1; V: TRBV6-5; CDR3: CASSYGLADYNEQFF
size: once; J: TRBJ1-6; V: TRBV5-1; CDR3: CASSLAQGNSPLHF
size: few; J: TRBJ2-7; V: TRBV27; CDR3: CASIEGHEQYF
size: NA; J: TRBJ2-7; V: TRBV5-5; CDR3: CASSLDLGYEQYF
size: NA; J: TRBJ1-1; V: TRBV7-8; CDR3: CASSSGPGPVGAFF
size: NA; J: TRBJ2-2; V: TRBV7-3; CDR3: CASSKGQGAGELFF